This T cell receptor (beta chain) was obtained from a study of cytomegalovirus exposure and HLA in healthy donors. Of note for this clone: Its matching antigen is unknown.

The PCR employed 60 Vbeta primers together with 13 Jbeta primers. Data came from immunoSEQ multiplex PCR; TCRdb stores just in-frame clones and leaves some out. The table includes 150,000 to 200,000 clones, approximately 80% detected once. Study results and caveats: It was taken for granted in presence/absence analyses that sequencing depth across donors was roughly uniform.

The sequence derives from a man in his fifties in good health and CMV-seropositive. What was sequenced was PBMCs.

CDR3 in DNA: TGTGCCAGCAGCTTAGACTCGGGTAGGAGGTCTGGAAACACCATATATTTT. It specifies CASSLDSGRRSGNTIYF. The chain has TRBV7-2 and TRBJ1-3, with D uncertain. This CDR3 has 17 amino acids. V was shortened by 1 base and J by 1 base, with 14 bases between the two germline ends. Per germline, CDR1 SGHTA and CDR2 FQGNSA.